These T cell receptor beta chains were read from a single sample in a study of T-cell reconstitution after alpha-beta-depleted transplantation in children. TCRdb reanalysed the PCR reads using MiXCR and keeps one entry per CDR3 protein. In the table there are approximately 520,000 distinct CDR3 sequences, about 33% of which are singletons. This specimen was PBMCs from the stem cell graft donor, taken from the stem cell graft. These receptors all stem from a human donor who donated a stem cell graft to a child with aplastic anemia. The CDR3 runs from the conserved cysteine through the conserved F or W. D genes are given only for firm matches. Some rows mark clone size as missing; the rest say once, few, many or name a class of expanded clone.

.	TRBV29-1	.	TRBJ2-1	CSVVGRSSYNEQFF	TGCAGCGTTGTCGGGCGTAGCTCCTACAATGAGCAGTTCTTC
.	TRBV20-1	few	TRBJ1-1	CSARGSTEAFF	TGCAGTGCTAGAGGATCCACCGAAGCTTTCTTT
.	TRBV18	.	TRBJ1-1	CASSVSGMNTEAFF	TGTGCCAGCTCGGTTTCCGGGATGAACACTGAAGCTTTCTTT
.	TRBV10-3	.	TRBJ2-7	CAISESPGLGDEQYF	TGTGCCATCAGTGAGTCGCCAGGGTTGGGGGACGAGCAGTACTTC
TRBD2	TRBV12-3/TRBV12-4	once	TRBJ2-1	CASSFAGRVAYNEQFF	TGTGCCAGCAGTTTCGCGGGGAGGGTGGCCTACAATGAGCAGTTCTTC
TRBD2	TRBV7-9	.	TRBJ2-5	CASSSGLAGAQETQYF	TGTGCCAGCAGCTCCGGACTAGCGGGAGCCCAAGAGACCCAGTACTTC
TRBD1	TRBV9	.	TRBJ2-2	CASTRQGHTGELFF	TGTGCCAGCACCCGACAGGGACACACCGGGGAGCTGTTTTTT
.	TRBV30	few	TRBJ2-7	CAWRRIVGEQYF	TGTGCCTGGAGGAGGATAGTCGGCGAGCAGTACTTC
.	TRBV28	.	TRBJ2-3	CAIGGLPDTQYF	TGTGCCATAGGGGGGTTGCCAGATACGCAGTATTTT
.	TRBV4-2	.	TRBJ1-5	CASSQEQYSREQPQHF	TGTGCCAGCAGCCAAGAACAGTACTCGAGGGAGCAGCCCCAGCATTTT
.	TRBV27	.	TRBJ1-2	CATSQTGYGYTF	TGTGCCACCTCACAGACGGGCTATGGCTACACCTTC
.	TRBV12-3/TRBV12-4	few	TRBJ2-3	CASSSNKAGSTDTQYF	TGTGCCAGCAGTTCGAACAAGGCGGGGAGCACAGATACGCAGTATTTT
.	TRBV7-2	.	TRBJ1-4	CASSKPGDEKLFF	TGTGCCAGCAGCAAGCCCGGGGATGAAAAACTGTTTTTT
.	TRBV20-1	few	TRBJ2-3	CSARDGPGYTDTQYF	TGCAGTGCTAGAGATGGTCCGGGGTACACAGATACGCAGTATTTT
TRBD1	TRBV29-1	.	TRBJ2-2	CSVLTGVKNGELFF	TGCAGCGTACTGACAGGGGTAAAGAACGGGGAGCTGTTTTTT
.	TRBV12-3/TRBV12-4	few	TRBJ1-5	CASSLHFSNQPQHF	TGTGCCAGCAGTTTACACTTTAGCAATCAGCCCCAGCATTTT
.	TRBV6-1	.	TRBJ2-6	CASSEASMGFSGANVLTF	TGTGCCAGCAGTGAAGCAAGTATGGGGTTCTCTGGGGCCAACGTCCTGACTTTC
TRBD1	TRBV12-3/TRBV12-4	few	TRBJ2-2	CASRGRQGARTGELFF	TGTGCCAGCAGGGGCCGACAGGGGGCGCGGACCGGGGAGCTGTTTTTT
TRBD2	TRBV4-3	.	TRBJ2-1	CASSQDVAGLAGYNEQFF	TGCGCCAGCAGCCAAGATGTAGCGGGACTAGCGGGGTATAATGAGCAGTTCTTC
.	TRBV30	.	TRBJ1-1	CAWSADIGAFF	TGTGCCTGGAGCGCGGACATCGGAGCTTTCTTT
.	TRBV27	.	TRBJ2-7	CASSLVGGPSSYEQYF	TGTGCCAGCAGTTTGGTCGGCGGGCCCAGCTCCTACGAGCAGTACTTC
.	TRBV12-3/TRBV12-4	few	TRBJ2-1	CASSFAQGVNEQFF	TGTGCCAGCAGTTTCGCGCAGGGAGTGAATGAGCAGTTCTTC
TRBD1	TRBV12-3/TRBV12-4	.	TRBJ2-7	CASSSGQLGYEQYF	TGTGCCAGCAGTTCGGGACAGCTTGGGTACGAGCAGTACTTC
.	TRBV4-3	few	TRBJ1-4	CASSPRDRTEKLFF	TGCGCCAGCAGCCCCCGGGACCGGACCGAAAAACTGTTTTTT
.	TRBV12-3/TRBV12-4	.	TRBJ2-3	CASSFSPGPRDTQYF	TGTGCCAGCAGTTTTTCTCCGGGGCCAAGAGATACGCAGTATTTT
.	TRBV20-1	.	TRBJ1-2	CSASSLDRGYTF	TGCAGTGCTAGCAGCCTTGACAGAGGCTACACCTTC
TRBD1	TRBV5-5	few	TRBJ1-6	CASSRGQGVPLHF	TGTGCCAGCAGCCGCGGACAGGGGGTCCCCCTCCACTTT